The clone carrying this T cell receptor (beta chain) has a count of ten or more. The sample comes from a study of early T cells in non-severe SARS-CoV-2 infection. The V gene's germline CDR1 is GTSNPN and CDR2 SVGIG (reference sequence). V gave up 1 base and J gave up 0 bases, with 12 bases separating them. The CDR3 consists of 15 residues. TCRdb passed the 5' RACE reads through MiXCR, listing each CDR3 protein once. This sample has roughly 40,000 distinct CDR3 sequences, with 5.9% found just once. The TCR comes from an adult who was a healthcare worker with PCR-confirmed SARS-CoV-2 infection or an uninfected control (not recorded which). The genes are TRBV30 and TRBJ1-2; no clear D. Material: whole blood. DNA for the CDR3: TGTGCCTGGAGTGCCCGTCGGAGTTCTAACTATGGCTACACCTTC. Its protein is CAWSARRSSNYGYTF.